This T cell receptor beta chain was documented in a study of identical twins. This CDR3 is built from 14 residues. Unmatched junction bases numbered 6, after V lost 4 bases and J lost 7 bases. CDR1 is MNHEY and CDR2 is SMNVEV in the germline V gene (reference sequence). TCRdb re-called the 5' RACE reads with MiXCR, one entry per CDR3 protein. The sample carries hundreds of thousands of distinct CDR3 sequences, 15% to 20% recorded once. This same sample was also taken into another study, of T cells expressing NK-cell markers.

Sequencing was performed on PBMCs. The rearrangement links TRBV27 to TRBJ2-7, with TRBD1 matching over 11 bases. The receptor comes from a woman aged 18-29 years in good health. CDR3 nucleotides: TGTGCCAGCAGTTGGGGACAGGGGGTGAAGGAGCAGTACTTC. Translating it yields CASSWGQGVKEQYF.